What follows are 13 T cell receptor beta chains derived from one specimen sequenced in a study of T-cell reconstitution after alpha-beta-depleted transplantation in children. It was with unique molecular identifiers that the TCRbeta library was prepared. TCRdb independently ran MiXCR on the PCR reads; one entry per CDR3 protein. The sample records hundreds of thousands of distinct CDR3 sequences, under 20% being singletons. Sequenced material: PBMCs, mostly from graft donor cells, taken 360 days after TCRalphabeta/CD19-depleted stem cell transplant. The origin of the receptors is a male patient aged 2 to 10 who had a stem cell transplant for acute lymphoblastic leukemia, so the T cells may come from the graft donor.

Only a few counts were recorded for this clonotype. The rearrangement joins TRBV5-1 to TRBJ2-5; D not certain. This CDR3 is built from 15 residues. V was shortened by 0 bases and J by 2 bases, with 11 bases between the two germline ends. From germline, CDR1 is SGHRS and CDR2 YFSETQ. In nucleotides, the CDR3 is TGCGCCAGCAGCTTGGAAGGAGATAGGCAAGAGACCCAGTACTTC. Translation gives CASSLEGDRQETQYF.

This clonotype was detected only a few times. The V and J genes are TRBV12-5 and TRBJ2-3; D is unclear. The CDR3 is 12 amino acids. The germline gives CDR1 LGHNT, CDR2 FRNRAP. V lost 5 bases and J 4 bases, leaving 7 bases between the germline ends. DNA for the CDR3: TGTGCTAGTGGTGGCGTGGCAGATACGCAGTATTTT. This encodes CASGGVADTQYF.

The table lists this clonotype with a few counts. The V gene is TRBV2, the J gene TRBJ1-6; 8 bases are a match to TRBD1. This CDR3 is 14 amino acids long. The germline V gene has CDR1 SNHLY and CDR2 FYNNEI. The J segment lost 10 bases and the V segment lost 4 bases, leaving 6 bases of the junction unmatched. The CDR3 DNA reads as TGTGCCAGCAGTGCAGGGGGCTTGGGGTCACCCCTCCACTTT. Translation gives CASSAGGLGSPLHF.

In DNA form, the CDR3 reads TGTGCCAGCATGGGGGGCACAGATACGCAGTATTTT. Residues: CASMGGTDTQYF. The chain recombines TRBV7-8 with TRBJ2-3; D may match TRBD1 or TRBD2 (5 bases each). Germline CDR1 is SGHVS and CDR2 is FQNEAQ. This CDR3 has 12 amino acids. V was shortened by 7 bases and J by 1 base, with 6 bases between the two germline ends.

This clonotype was observed a handful of times. The rearrangement uses TRBV10-3 and TRBJ1-1, with 8 bases aligning to TRBD1. V dropped 4 bases and J dropped 1; count of bases not matched to a gene: 5. The CDR3 runs 15 residues. Per the germline V gene, CDR1 is ENHRY and CDR2 is SYGVKD. CDR3 residues: CAISGQGTGNTEAFF. CDR3 sequence (DNA): TGTGCCATCAGTGGACAGGGGACCGGGAACACTGAAGCTTTCTTT.

This chain connects TRBV5-8 to TRBJ2-3; D not resolved. Germline V gives CDR1 SGHTS, CDR2 YDEGEE. V was pared by 4 bases and J by 3 bases, with 9 bases between. The CDR3 runs to 13 residues. For the CDR3, the DNA is TGTGCCAGCAGCAGGACGCGGACAGATACGCAGTATTTT. Residues: CASSRTRTDTQYF. The full variable domain, its missing parts supplied by reference TRBV5-8 and TRBJ2-3, is EAGVTQSPTHLIKTRGQQATLRCSPISGHTSVYWYQQALGLGLQFLLWYDEGEERNRGNFPPRFSGRQFPNYSSELNVNALELEDSALYLCASSRTRTDTQYFGPGTRLTVL.

The genes are TRBV5-1 and TRBJ2-1; 14 bases are a match to TRBD2. The J segment lost 0 bases and the V segment lost 7 bases, leaving 0 bases of the junction unmatched. Germline V gene data show CDR1 as SGHRS and CDR2 as YFSETQ. CDR3 size: 15 residues. The CDR3 reads CASGLAGGSYNEQFF. The CDR3 coding sequence is TGCGCCAGCGGACTAGCGGGGGGCTCCTACAATGAGCAGTTCTTC.

The chain uses TRBV10-1 and TRBJ2-7; D is possibly TRBD1 (6 bases). This CDR3 comprises 13 residues. Per the germline V gene, CDR1 is WNHNN and CDR2 is SYGVQD (reference sequence). Trimming removed 6 bases at V and 7 bases at J, with 16 bases between. CDR3 amino acids: CASSRTASLEQYF. The DNA of the CDR3 is TGCGCCAGCAGCCGGACAGCCTCCCTGGAGCAGTACTTC.

V usage is TRBV5-1 and J usage is TRBJ2-4; no clear D. The CDR3 length is 14 residues. Per germline, CDR1 SGHRS and CDR2 YFSETQ. V was trimmed by 0 bases and J by 1 base, leaving 5 bases between them. DNA for the CDR3: TGCGCCAGCAGCTTGGGTGAGGCCAAAAACATTCAGTACTTC. This translates into CASSLGEAKNIQYF.

This clonotype showed up just a few times. The gene calls are TRBV6-2 or TRBV6-3 and TRBJ2-3; D remains unclear. This CDR3 contains 13 residues. Deletions cut 0 bases from V and 5 bases from J, with 6 bases between. Germline-derived CDR1 and CDR2 are MNHEY and SVGEGT. CDR3 sequence reads: CASSYSFEDTQYF. The CDR3 bases are TGTGCCAGCAGTTACTCGTTTGAAGATACGCAGTATTTT.

The rearrangement joins TRBV6-2 or TRBV6-3 to TRBJ1-1; D ambiguous. Germline CDR1 is MNHEY and CDR2 is SVGEGT. The CDR3 spans 14 residues. Trimming took off 8 bases at V and 4 bases at J, with 17 bases between the two ends. CDR3 nucleotides: TGTGCCAGCGGCTACGCATGGGATGGCACTGAAGCTTTCTTT. Translated: CASGYAWDGTEAFF.

The chain employs TRBV7-9 and TRBJ2-2; D may be TRBD1 (5 bases). This CDR3 contains 13 residues. The V and J ends lost 5 bases and 5 bases respectively, with 9 bases between them. CDR1 and CDR2 from the germline V gene are SEHNR and FQNEAQ (reference sequence). This CDR3 is CASSQTETGELFF. The CDR3 coding sequence is TGTGCCAGCAGCCAGACAGAAACCGGGGAGCTGTTTTTT.

This clonotype was seen a few times. The genes are TRBV5-1 and TRBJ2-1; TRBD2 aligns across 12 bases. Unmatched junction bases numbered 6, after V lost 4 bases and J lost 4 bases. The CDR3 extends over 16 amino acids. The V gene's germline CDR1 is SGHRS and CDR2 YFSETQ. The CDR3 DNA reads as TGCGCCAGCAGCCCACTCCTAGCGGGGGGGTACAATGAGCAGTTCTTC. Translated, it gives CASSPLLAGGYNEQFF. The full variable domain, completed using reference TRBV5-1 and TRBJ2-1, is KAGVTQTPRYLIKTRGQQVTLSCSPISGHRSVSWYQQTPGQGLQFLFEYFSETQRNKGNFPGRFSGRQFSNSRSEMNVSTLELGDSALYLCASSPLLAGGYNEQFFGPGTRLTVL.